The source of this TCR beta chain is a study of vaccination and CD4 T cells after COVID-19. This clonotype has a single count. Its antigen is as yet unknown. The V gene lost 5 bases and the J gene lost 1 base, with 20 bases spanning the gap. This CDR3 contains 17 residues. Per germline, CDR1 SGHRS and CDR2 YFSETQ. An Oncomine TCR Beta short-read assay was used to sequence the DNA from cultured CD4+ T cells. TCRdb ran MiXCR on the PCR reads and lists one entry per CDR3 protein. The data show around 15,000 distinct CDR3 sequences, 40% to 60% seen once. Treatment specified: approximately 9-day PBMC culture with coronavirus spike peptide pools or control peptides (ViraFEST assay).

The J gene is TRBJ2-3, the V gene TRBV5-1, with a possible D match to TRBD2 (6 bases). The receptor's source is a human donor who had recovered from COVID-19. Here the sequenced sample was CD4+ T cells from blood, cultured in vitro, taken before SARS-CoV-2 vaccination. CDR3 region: CASSPGTGLVGTDTQYF. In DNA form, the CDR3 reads TGCGCCAGCAGTCCCGGGACTGGACTGGTGGGCACAGATACGCAGTATTTT.